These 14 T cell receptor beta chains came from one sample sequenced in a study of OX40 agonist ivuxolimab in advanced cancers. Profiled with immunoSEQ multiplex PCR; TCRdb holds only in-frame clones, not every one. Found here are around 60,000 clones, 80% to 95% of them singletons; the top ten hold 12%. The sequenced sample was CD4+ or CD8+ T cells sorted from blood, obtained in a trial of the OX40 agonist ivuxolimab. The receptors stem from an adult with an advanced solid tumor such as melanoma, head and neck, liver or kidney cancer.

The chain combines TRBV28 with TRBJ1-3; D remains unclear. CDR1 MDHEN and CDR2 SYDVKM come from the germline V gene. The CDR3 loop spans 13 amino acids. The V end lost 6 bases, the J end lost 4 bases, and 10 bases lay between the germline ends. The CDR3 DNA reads TGTGCCAGCAGGTTTGGAGGAGGAAACACCATATATTTT. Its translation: CASRFGGGNTIYF.

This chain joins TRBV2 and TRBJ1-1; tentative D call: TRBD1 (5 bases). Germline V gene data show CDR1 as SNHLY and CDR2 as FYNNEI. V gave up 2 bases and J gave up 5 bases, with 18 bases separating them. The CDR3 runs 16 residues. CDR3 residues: CASSERGWGVRTEAFF. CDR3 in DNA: TGTGCCAGCAGTGAAAGGGGCTGGGGGGTCCGGACTGAAGCTTTCTTT.

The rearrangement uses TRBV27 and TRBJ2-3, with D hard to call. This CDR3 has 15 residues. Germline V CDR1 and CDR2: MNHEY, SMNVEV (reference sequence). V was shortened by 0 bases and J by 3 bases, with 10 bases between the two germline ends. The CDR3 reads CASSLSPLGTDTQYF. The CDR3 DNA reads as TGTGCCAGCAGTTTATCCCCACTGGGGACAGATACGCAGTATTTT.

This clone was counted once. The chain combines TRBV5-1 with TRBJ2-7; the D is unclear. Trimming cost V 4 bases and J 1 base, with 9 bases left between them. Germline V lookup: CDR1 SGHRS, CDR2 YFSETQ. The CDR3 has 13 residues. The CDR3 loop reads CASSAEWSYEQYF. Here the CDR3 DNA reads TGCGCCAGCAGCGCTGAGTGGTCCTACGAGCAGTACTTC.

CDR3 in DNA: TGTGCCAGCAGCGTAGCGGACAGGACTAACTATGGCTACACCTTC. It encodes CASSVADRTNYGYTF. The V and J genes are TRBV9 and TRBJ1-2; 7 bases agree with TRBD1. The trim removed 0 bases at V and 0 bases at J, leaving 2 bases unmatched. The CDR3 extends over 15 amino acids. Germline values: CDR1 SGDLS, CDR2 YYNGEE.

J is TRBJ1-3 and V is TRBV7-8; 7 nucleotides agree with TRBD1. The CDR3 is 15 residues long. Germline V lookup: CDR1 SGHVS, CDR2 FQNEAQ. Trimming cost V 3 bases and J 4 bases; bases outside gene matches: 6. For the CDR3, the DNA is TGTGCCAGCAGCTTGGACAGGATAAGGGGAAACACCATATATTTT. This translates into CASSLDRIRGNTIYF.

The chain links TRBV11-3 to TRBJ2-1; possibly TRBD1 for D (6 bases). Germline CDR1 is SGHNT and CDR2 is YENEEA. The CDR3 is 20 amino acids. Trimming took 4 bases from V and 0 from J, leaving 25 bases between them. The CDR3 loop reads CASSSRSGVGTGSSYNEQFF. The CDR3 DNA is TGTGCCAGCAGCTCTCGAAGTGGAGTAGGTACAGGGTCCTCCTACAATGAGCAGTTCTTC.

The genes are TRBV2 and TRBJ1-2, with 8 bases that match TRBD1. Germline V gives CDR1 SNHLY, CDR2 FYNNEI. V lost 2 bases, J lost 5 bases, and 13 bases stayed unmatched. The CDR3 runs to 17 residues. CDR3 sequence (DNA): TGTGCCAGCAGTGAAAGGCTTTTCGGACAGGGCGCTTATGGCTACACCTTC. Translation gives CASSERLFGQGAYGYTF.

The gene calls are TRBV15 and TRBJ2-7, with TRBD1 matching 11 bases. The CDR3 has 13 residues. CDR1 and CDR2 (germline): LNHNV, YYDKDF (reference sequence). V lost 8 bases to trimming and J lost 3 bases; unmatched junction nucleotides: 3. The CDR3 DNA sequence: TGTGCCACCGGACAGGGGGCAATCTACGAGCAGTACTTC. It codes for CATGQGAIYEQYF.

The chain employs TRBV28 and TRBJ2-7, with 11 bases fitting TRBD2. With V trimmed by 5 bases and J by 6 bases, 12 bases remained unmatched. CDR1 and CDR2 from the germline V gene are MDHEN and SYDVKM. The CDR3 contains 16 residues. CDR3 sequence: CASSQETSGTLREQYF. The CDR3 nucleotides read TGTGCCAGCAGTCAAGAGACTAGCGGGACCCTTCGCGAGCAGTACTTC.

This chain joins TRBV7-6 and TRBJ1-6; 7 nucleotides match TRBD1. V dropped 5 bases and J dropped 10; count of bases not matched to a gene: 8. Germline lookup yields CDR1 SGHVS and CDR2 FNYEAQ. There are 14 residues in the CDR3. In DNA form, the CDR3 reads TGTGCCAGCAGCCTCACAGGGGAGCTCTCACCCCTCCACTTT. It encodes CASSLTGELSPLHF.

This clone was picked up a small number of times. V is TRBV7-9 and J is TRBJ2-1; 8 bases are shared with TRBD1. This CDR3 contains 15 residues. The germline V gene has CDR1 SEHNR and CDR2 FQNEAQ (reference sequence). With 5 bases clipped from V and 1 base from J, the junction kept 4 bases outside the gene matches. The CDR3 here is CASSRGQGSYNEQFF. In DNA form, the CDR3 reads TGTGCCAGCAGCCGAGGACAGGGTTCCTACAATGAGCAGTTCTTC.

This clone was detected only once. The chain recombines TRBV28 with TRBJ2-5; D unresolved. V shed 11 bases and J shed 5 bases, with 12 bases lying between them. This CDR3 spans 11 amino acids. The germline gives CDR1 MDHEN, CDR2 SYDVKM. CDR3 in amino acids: CAVSGRETQYF. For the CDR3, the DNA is TGTGCCGTAAGTGGTAGGGAGACCCAGTACTTC.

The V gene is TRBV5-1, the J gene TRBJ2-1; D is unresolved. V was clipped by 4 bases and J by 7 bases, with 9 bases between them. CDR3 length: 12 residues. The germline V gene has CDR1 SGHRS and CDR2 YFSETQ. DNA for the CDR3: TGCGCCAGCAGCAAGACTCCTAATGAGCAGTTCTTC. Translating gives CASSKTPNEQFF.